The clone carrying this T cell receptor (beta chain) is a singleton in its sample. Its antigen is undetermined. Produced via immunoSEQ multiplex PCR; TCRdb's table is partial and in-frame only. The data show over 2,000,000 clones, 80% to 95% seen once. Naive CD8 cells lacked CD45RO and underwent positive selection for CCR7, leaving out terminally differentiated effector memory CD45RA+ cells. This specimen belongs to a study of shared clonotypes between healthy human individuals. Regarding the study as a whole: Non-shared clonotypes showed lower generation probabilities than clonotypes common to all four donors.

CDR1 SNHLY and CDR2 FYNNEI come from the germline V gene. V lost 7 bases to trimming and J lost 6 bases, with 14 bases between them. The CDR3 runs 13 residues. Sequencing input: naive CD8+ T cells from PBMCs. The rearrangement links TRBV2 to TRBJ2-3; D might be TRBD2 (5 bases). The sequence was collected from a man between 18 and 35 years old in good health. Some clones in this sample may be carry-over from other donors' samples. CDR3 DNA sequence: TGTGCCAGCAAAAGGCTAGCTACGGATACGCAGTATTTT. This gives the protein CASKRLATDTQYF.